Described below is a single T cell receptor beta chain sequence and its context. The sample holds many counts of this clonotype. This clone's antigen is unknown. No base quality values were provided; no much bigger clone lies one nucleotide off. V is cut by 5 bases and J by 2 bases, and the space between the germline ends is 9 bases. The CDR3 holds 13 amino acids from the cysteine to the phenylalanine. Just CDR3 DNA is preserved here, 39 bases in frame from base 1. The germline V gene yields SGHNT for CDR1 and YENEEA for CDR2. Hyperthyroidism patients were aged 18 to 65 years and newly diagnosed, with disease duration of less than 2 months. The study excluded patients with uncontrolled infections, other autoimmune diseases, pregnancy or lactation. Diagnoses were based on clinical symptoms, serum thyroxine and TRAb, thyroid ultrasound and orbital computed tomography. Blood from progressor patients was drawn when they were first diagnosed with hyperthyroidism, before any ophthalmopathy symptoms appeared. PBMCs were isolated from about 9 ml of fresh peripheral blood by Ficoll-Paque density gradient centrifugation. Patients classed as progressors first received a Graves' hyperthyroidism diagnosis and then went on to develop ophthalmopathy during follow-up. Total RNA was extracted with Trizol reagent, and quality was checked on an Agilent 2100 Bioanalyzer.

These data are taken from a study of T cells in Graves' hyperthyroidism and ophthalmopathy (dated by TCRdb to about 2019). Regarding the research as a whole: Peripheral blood was collected at initial diagnosis, before any treatment. TCR V-J signatures able to tell the groups apart were searched for in a discovery cohort of 95 to 100 patients, of whom under 45 had Graves' ophthalmopathy and around 57 had stable Graves' hyperthyroidism. Prospective prediction of ophthalmopathy was tested in an independent validation cohort consisting of some 18 hyperthyroidism patients and some 16 patients who later progressed to ophthalmopathy. The roughly 100 discovery patients were divided at random into training and test sets in a 7:3 ratio. The study also compared thyroid tissue and blood T-cell repertoires from more than 5 Graves' hyperthyroidism patients. After blood sampling, hyperthyroidism patients were treated with methimazole at a starting dose of 30 mg daily, and ophthalmopathy patients were treated with high-dose intravenous methylprednisolone. The paper describes TCR Vbeta CDR3 sequencing of fewer than 150 peripheral blood samples, made up of around 41 ophthalmopathy patients, 70 to 75 hyperthyroidism patients and some 17 progressor patients.

The research as a whole found: In validation, the model predicted progression to ophthalmopathy with over 60% sensitivity and approximately 78% specificity, a median of 6.5 months before onset. A model built on a 13 V-J signature distinguished ophthalmopathy from stable hyperthyroidism, reaching 87.88% sensitivity and around 81% specificity in cross-validation and 80%/75% in testing. No statistical method was used to fix the sample size in advance, and group allocation was not hidden from the investigators. Blood samples also contained most of the expanded thyroid clonotypes (frequency above 0.001), which suggests that blood repertoires may reflect thyroid immune responses.

The TCR beta CDR3 regions were amplified from the RNA transcripts. A first-round RT-PCR of the TCR CDR3 used the HTBI primer set with the Qiagen OneStep RT-PCR kit. Libraries were constructed in a second round of multiplex PCR, after which size selection and purification were performed. Sequencing of the libraries was done on an Illumina HiSeq2000 using paired-end 100 bp reads. As for how the authors treated the data: Raw data were processed with SOAPnuke, discarding reads with adapters, uncalled bases, mean Phred below 15, or no exact constant-primer or identifier match. COPE v1.2.5 was used to merge the high-quality paired reads, and each unique nucleotide sequence was defined as a clonotype. MiTCR v1.1 was used to align clonotypes to the IMGT TRBV, TRBD and TRBJ reference segments. Analysis was restricted to V-J combinations with a frequency above 0.0001, which covered about 99% of repertoires. A TCS score was defined as the ratio of F50 (clonal expansion) to E x V (chaos), with BLOSUM62-based TCRdist applied between CDR3 peptides within each V-J. Welch's t-statistics and random forest reduced 500 to 550 V-J features to 13, which were used in a naive Bayes classifier (R e1071). TCRdb cleaned the public reads at Q25 with fastp, built clones with MiXCR and kept in-frame beta chains. Each entry is one CDR3 protein sequence, shown with its most common DNA and genes. TCRdb's processing, not the study's, gives the V and J calls here. This sample is represented by fewer than 200,000 distinct CDR3 sequences; over 7.5% of them were singletons. Around 20% of the sample comes from the top ten.

Here the chain combines TRBV11-3 and TRBJ1-1, with the D gene too uncertain to name. The sample consisted of blood. This receptor was obtained from a woman aged 18-35 years with Graves' hyperthyroidism that later progressed to Graves' ophthalmopathy. At the DNA level, the sequence is TGTGCCAGCAGCCTCACCTATAACACTGAAGCTTTCTTT. Translated, this gives CASSLTYNTEAFF.